This TCR beta chain was captured in a study of T cell changes during pregnancy in multiple sclerosis. Here immunoSEQ multiplex PCR was the method, and the copy in TCRdb shows in-frame clones only, minus some. The sample lists tens of thousands of clones; roughly 90% were seen once. This CDR3 has 15 residues. V was clipped by 1 base and J by 3 bases, with 13 bases between them. Germline loops: CDR1 LGHNA, CDR2 YSLEER. V is TRBV4-3 and J is TRBJ2-7; TRBD2 is a possible D gene (6 bases). This TCR came from a female donor in good health, enrolled as a control in a pregnancy study. The sample consisted of peripheral blood, taken after pregnancy. The CDR3, as DNA: TGCGCCAGCAGCCAAGGGGGTCTAGCGAACTACGAGCAGTACTTC. It encodes CASSQGGLANYEQYF.